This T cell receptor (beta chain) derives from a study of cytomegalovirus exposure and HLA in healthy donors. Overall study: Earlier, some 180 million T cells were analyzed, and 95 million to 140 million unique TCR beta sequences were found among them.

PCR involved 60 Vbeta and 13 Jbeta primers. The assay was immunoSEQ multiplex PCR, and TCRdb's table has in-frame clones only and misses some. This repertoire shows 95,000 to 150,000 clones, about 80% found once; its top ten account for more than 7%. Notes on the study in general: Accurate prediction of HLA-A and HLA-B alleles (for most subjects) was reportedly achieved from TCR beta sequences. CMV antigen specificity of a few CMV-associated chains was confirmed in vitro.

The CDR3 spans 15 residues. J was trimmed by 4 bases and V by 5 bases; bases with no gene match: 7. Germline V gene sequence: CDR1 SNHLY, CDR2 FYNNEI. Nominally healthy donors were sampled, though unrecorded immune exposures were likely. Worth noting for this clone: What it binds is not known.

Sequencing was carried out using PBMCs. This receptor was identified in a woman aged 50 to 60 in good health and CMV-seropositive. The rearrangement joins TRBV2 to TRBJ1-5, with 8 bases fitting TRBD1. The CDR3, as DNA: TGTGCCAGCAGTCGACAGGGGTTTGAAAATCAGCCCCAGCATTTT. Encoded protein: CASSRQGFENQPQHF.